The TCR beta chain described here comes from a study of T cells in Graves' hyperthyroidism and ophthalmopathy. Study-wide findings and caveats: The model predicted ophthalmopathy a median 6.5 months before onset.

Trimming stripped 2 bases from V and 11 bases from J, with 7 bases between. CDR1 and CDR2 from the germline V gene are WNHNN and SYGVQD (reference sequence). This CDR3 is built from 12 residues. The sample holds a few counts of this clonotype. Antigen specificity is unknown. Amplification yielded TCR beta CDR3 regions, with RNA transcripts as the source. A first-round RT-PCR of the TCR CDR3 used the HTBI primer set. MiXCR, run by TCRdb on the multiplex PCR reads, gives a single entry per CDR3 protein. The data hold around 300,000 distinct CDR3 sequences, with around 14% observed a single time. Hyperthyroidism had been newly diagnosed in patients aged 18 to 65, and its duration was under 2 months.

The source material was blood. The sequence came from a woman in her thirties with Graves' hyperthyroidism. The chain employs TRBV10-1 and TRBJ1-6, with D unresolved. CDR3 sequence (DNA): TGCGCCAGCAGTGAGGACCGAGCACCCCTCCACTTT. As protein: CASSEDRAPLHF.